This TCR beta chain was captured in a study of blood T cell repertoires in COVID-19. Study overall: The cDNA or gDNA used as material had been derived from T cells, B-cell-depleted T cells, or PBMCs.

Germline loops: CDR1 MNHNY, CDR2 SVGAGI (reference sequence). Trimming cost V 3 bases and J 7 bases, with 15 bases left between them. The CDR3 is 14 amino acids. Profiled with immunoSEQ multiplex PCR; TCRdb holds only in-frame clones, not every one. The sample lists 200,000 to 250,000 clones, 82% occurring once. The Seattle site enrolled patients during active infection and followed them longitudinally. The clonotype was recovered from a woman aged 80 or older with COVID-19, enrolled during active disease. Material for sequencing was peripheral blood. The rearrangement joins TRBV6-6 to TRBJ1-2, with D unclear. The DNA for the CDR3 is TGTGCCAGCAGTTATCTCACTGGCGAGGCTGGCTACACCTTC. Its translation: CASSYLTGEAGYTF.